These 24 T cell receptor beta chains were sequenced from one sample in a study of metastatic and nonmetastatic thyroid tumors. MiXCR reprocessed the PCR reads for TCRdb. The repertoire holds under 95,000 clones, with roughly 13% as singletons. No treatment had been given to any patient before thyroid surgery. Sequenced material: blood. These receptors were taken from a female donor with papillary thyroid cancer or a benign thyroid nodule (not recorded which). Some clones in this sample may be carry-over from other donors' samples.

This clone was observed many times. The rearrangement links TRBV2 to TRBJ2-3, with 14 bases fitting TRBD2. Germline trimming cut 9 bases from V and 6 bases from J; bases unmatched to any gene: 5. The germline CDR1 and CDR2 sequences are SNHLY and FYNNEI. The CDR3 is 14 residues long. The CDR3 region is CARTGLAGADTQYF. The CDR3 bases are TGTGCCAGAACGGGACTAGCGGGAGCGGATACGCAGTATTTT. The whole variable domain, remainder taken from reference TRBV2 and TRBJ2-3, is EPEVTQTPSHQVTQMGQEVILRCVPISNHLYFYWYRQILGQKVEFLVSFYNNEISEKSEIFDDQFSVERPDGSNFTLKIRSTKLEDSAMYFCARTGLAGADTQYFGPGTRLTVL.

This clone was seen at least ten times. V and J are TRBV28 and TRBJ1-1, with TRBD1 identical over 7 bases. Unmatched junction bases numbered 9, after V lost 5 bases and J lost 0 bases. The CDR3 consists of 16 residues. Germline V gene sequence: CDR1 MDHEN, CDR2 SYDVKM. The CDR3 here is CASSQNRGGLNTEAFF. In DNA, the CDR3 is TGTGCCAGCAGTCAAAACAGGGGAGGTCTGAACACTGAAGCTTTCTTT.

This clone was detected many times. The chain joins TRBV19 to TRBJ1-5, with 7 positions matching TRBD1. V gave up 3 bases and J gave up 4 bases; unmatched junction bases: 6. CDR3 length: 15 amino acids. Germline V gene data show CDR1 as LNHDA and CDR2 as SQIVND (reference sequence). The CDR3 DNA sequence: TGTGCCAGTAGTATGCAGCACAGGGGAAATCAGCCCCAGCATTTT. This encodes CASSMQHRGNQPQHF.

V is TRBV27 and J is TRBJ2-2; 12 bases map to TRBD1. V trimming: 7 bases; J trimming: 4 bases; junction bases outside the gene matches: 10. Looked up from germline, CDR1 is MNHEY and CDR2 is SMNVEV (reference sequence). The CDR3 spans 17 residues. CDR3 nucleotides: TGTGCCAGCAATTCGGGACAGGGGGCGGCGAGCACCGGGGAGCTGTTTTTT. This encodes CASNSGQGAASTGELFF.

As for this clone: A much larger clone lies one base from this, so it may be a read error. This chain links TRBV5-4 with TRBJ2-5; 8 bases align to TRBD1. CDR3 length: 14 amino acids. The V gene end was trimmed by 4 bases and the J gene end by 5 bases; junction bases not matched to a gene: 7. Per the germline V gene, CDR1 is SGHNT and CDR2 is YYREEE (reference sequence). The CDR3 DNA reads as TGTGCCAGCAGCGGGACAGGAGACTTGGAGACCCAGTACTTC. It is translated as CASSGTGDLETQYF.

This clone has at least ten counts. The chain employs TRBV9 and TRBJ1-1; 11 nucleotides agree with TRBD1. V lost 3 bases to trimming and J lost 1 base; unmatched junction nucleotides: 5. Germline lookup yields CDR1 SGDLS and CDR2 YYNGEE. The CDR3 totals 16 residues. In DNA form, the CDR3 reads TGTGCCAGCAGCGAAGGGACAGGGGGTGGGAACACTGAAGCTTTCTTT. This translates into CASSEGTGGGNTEAFF.

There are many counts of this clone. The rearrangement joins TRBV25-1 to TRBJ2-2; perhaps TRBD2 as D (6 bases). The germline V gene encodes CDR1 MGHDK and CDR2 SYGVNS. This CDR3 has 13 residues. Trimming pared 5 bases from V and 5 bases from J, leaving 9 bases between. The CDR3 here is CASSRRETGELFF. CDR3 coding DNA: TGTGCCAGCAGTAGACGGGAGACCGGGGAGCTGTTTTTT.

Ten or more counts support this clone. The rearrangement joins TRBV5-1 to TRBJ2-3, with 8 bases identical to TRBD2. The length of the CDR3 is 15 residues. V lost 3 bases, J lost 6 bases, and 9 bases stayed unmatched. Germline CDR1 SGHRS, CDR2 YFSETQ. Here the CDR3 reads CASSSGGLVSDTQYF. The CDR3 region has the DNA TGCGCCAGCAGCTCCGGGGGACTAGTTAGCGATACGCAGTATTTT.

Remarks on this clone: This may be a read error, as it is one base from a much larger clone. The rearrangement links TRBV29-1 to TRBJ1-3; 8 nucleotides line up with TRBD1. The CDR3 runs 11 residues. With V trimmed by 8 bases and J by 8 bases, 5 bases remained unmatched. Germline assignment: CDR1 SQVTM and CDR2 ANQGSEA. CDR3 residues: CSCGQGDTIYF. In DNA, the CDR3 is TGCAGCTGCGGACAGGGTGACACCATATATTTT.

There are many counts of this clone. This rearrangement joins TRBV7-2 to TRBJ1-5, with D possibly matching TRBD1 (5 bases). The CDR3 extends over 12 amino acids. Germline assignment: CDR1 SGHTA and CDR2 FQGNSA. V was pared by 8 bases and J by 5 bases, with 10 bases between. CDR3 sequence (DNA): TGTGCCAGCCGACGAGGGGATCAGCCCCAGCATTTT. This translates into CASRRGDQPQHF. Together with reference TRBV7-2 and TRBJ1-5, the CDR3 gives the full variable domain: GAGVSQSPSNKVTEKGKDVELRCDPISGHTALYWYRQSLGQGLEFLIYFQGNSAPDKSGLPSDRFSAERTGGSVSTLTIQRTQQEDSAVYLCASRRGDQPQHFGDGTRLSIL.

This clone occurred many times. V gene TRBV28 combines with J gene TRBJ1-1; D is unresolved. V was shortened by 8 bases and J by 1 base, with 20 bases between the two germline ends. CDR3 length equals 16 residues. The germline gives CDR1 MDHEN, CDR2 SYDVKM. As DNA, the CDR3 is TGTGCCAGCCGAAAGGAGGGAGAGGGATCGAACACTGAAGCTTTCTTT. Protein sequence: CASRKEGEGSNTEAFF.

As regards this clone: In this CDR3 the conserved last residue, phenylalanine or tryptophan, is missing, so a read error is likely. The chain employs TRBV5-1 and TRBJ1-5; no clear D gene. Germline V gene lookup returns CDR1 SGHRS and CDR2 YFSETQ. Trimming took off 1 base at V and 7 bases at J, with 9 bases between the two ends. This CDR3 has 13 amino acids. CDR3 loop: CASSLSGDQPQHS. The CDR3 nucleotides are TGCGCCAGCAGCTTGTCGGGAGACCAGCCCCAGCATTCT.

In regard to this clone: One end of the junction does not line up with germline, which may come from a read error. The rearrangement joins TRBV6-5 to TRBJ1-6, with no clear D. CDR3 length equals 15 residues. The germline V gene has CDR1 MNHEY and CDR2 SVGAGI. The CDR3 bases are TGTGCCAGCAGTGACTCGACCAGTGGCAATTCACCCCTCCACTTT. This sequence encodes CASSDSTSGNSPLHF.

The CDR3 nucleotides are TGCGCCAGCAGCTTGGACGGGGTTACCTACAATTATCAGTTCTTC. Its protein product is CASSLDGVTYNYQFF. The chain combines TRBV5-1 with TRBJ2-1; D might be TRBD2 (5 bases). The CDR3 totals 15 residues. Germline V gene data show CDR1 as SGHRS and CDR2 as YFSETQ. Trimming pared 0 bases from V and 13 bases from J, leaving 20 bases between. Complete variable domain (other parts from reference TRBV5-1 and TRBJ2-1): KAGVTQTPRYLIKTRGQQVTLSCSPISGHRSVSWYQQTPGQGLQFLFEYFSETQRNKGNFPGRFSGRQFSNSRSEMNVSTLELGDSALYLCASSLDGVTYNYQFFGPGTRLTVL.

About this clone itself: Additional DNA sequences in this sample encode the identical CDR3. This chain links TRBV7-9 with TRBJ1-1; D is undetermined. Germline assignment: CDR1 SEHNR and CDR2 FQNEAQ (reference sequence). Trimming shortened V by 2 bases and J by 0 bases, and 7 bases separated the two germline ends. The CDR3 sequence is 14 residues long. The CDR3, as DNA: TGTGCCAGCAGCTTACCCGGCATGAACACTGAAGCTTTCTTT. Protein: CASSLPGMNTEAFF.

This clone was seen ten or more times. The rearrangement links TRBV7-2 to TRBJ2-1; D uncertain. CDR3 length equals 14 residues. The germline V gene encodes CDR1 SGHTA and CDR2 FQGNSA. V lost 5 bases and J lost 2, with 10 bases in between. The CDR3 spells CASSRVQAYNEQFF. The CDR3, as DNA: TGTGCCAGCAGCAGGGTTCAGGCCTACAATGAGCAGTTCTTC.

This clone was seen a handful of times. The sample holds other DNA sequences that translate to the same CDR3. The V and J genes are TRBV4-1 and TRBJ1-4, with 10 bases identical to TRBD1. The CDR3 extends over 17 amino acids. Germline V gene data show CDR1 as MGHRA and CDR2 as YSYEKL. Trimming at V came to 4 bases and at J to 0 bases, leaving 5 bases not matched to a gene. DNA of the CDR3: TGCGCCAGCAGCCCTCGGACAGGGGGGACAACTAATGAAAAACTGTTTTTT. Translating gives CASSPRTGGTTNEKLFF.

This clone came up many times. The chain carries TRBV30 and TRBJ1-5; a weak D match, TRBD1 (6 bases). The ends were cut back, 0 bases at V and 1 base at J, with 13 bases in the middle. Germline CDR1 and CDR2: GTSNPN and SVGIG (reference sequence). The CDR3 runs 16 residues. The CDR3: CAWSVQLGASNQPQHF. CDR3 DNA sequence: TGTGCCTGGAGTGTACAGCTGGGGGCGAGCAATCAGCCCCAGCATTTT.

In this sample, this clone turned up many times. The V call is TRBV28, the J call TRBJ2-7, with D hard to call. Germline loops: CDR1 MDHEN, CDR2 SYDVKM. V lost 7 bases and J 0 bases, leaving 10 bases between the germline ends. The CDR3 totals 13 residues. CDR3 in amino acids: CASTPASSYEQYF. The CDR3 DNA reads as TGTGCCAGCACCCCAGCTAGCTCCTACGAGCAGTACTTC.

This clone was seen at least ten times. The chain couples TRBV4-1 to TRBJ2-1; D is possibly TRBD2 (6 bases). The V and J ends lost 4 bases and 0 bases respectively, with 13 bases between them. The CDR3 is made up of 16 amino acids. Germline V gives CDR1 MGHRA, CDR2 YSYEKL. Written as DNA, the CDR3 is TGCGCCAGCAGCCCCTTAGCTAGCGTCTCCTACAATGAGCAGTTCTTC. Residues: CASSPLASVSYNEQFF.

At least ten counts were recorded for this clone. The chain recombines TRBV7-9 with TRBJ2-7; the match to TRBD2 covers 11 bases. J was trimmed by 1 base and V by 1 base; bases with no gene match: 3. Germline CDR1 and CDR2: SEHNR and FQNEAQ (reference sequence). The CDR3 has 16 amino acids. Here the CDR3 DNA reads TGTGCCAGCAGCTTAGGCGGGACTAGCGGATCCTACGAGCAGTACTTC. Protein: CASSLGGTSGSYEQYF.

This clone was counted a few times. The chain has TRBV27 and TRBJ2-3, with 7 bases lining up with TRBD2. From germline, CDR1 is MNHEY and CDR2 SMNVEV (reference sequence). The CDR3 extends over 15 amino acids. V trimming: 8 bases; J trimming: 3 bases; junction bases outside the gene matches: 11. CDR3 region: CASLKSGKETDTQYF. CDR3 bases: TGTGCCAGCCTTAAAAGCGGGAAAGAGACAGATACGCAGTATTTT.

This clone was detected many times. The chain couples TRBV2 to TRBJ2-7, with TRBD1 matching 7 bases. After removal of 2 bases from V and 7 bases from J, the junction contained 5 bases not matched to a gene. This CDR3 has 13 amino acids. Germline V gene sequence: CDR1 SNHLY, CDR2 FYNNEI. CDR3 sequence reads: CASSETGVREQYF. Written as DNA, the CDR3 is TGTGCCAGCAGTGAAACAGGGGTGAGGGAGCAGTACTTC. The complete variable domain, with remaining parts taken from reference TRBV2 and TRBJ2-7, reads EPEVTQTPSHQVTQMGQEVILRCVPISNHLYFYWYRQILGQKVEFLVSFYNNEISEKSEIFDDQFSVERPDGSNFTLKIRSTKLEDSAMYFCASSETGVREQYFGPGTRLTVT.

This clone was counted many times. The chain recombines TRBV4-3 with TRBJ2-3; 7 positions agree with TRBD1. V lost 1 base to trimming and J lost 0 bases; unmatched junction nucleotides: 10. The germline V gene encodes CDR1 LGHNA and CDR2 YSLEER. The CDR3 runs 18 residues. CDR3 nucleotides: TGCGCCAGCAGCCAAGGTGTGGCAGGGGGATCTAGCACAGATACGCAGTATTTT. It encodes CASSQGVAGGSSTDTQYF.